A single sample is the source of the 3 T cell receptor beta chains below, sequenced in a study of regulatory T cells in long-lasting Graves disease. As for time point: newly diagnosed GD, antithyroid drugs for less than 3 months. PBMC-extracted RNA yielded the TCR library. Building of the TCR beta libraries involved iRepertoire HTBI primers and Arm-PCR of CDR3 regions. TCRdb called the multiplex PCR reads again in MiXCR, with one record for every CDR3 protein. The sample has a few hundred thousand distinct CDR3 sequences; 10% to 15% are singletons. These same records also appear under a second study, on T cells in Graves' hyperthyroidism and ophthalmopathy.

Specimen: peripheral blood mononuclear cells (PBMCs), collected at new diagnosis, from a patient treated with antithyroid drugs. These receptors were obtained from a woman in her late teens or twenties with Graves disease.

This clonotype was seen repeatedly, ten times or more. The genes are TRBV9 and TRBJ2-2; tentatively, D is TRBD2 (6 bases). Germline-derived CDR1 and CDR2 are SGDLS and YYNGEE. V was cut by 3 bases and J by 6 bases, with 21 bases left in between. The CDR3 contains 17 residues. CDR3 DNA: TGTGCCAGCAGCGCCCCGGAGGGGCCGCCCCCGGCCGGGGAGCTGTTTTTT. This translates into CASSAPEGPPPAGELFF.

There are a few counts of this clonotype. This chain uses TRBV11-2 with TRBJ2-2; 7 bases match TRBD2. CDR1 is SGHAT and CDR2 is FQNNGV in the germline V gene. This CDR3 spans 15 amino acids. V trimming: 3 bases; J trimming: 7 bases; junction bases outside the gene matches: 8. CDR3 loop: CASSFFAGAGGELFF. The DNA for the CDR3 is TGTGCCAGCAGCTTTTTTGCGGGAGCTGGCGGGGAGCTGTTTTTT.

The chain carries TRBV7-9 and TRBJ2-1; 7 nucleotides align to TRBD2. There are 17 residues in the CDR3. Germline values: CDR1 SEHNR, CDR2 FQNEAQ (reference sequence). V was clipped by 5 bases and J by 8 bases; unmatched bases: 18. CDR3 region: CASSPMGGGVTRDEQFF. Here the CDR3 DNA reads TGTGCCAGCAGCCCCATGGGGGGGGGGGTAACCCGAGATGAGCAGTTCTTC.